The present T cell receptor (beta chain) was sequenced within a study of T cells in Graves' hyperthyroidism and ophthalmopathy. Newly diagnosed patients aged 18 to 65 had hyperthyroidism of under 2 months' duration. It was at first hyperthyroidism diagnosis, before any ophthalmopathy symptoms, that the blood sample was taken. The sample holds many counts of this clonotype. The V gene lost 2 bases and the J gene lost 7 bases, with 12 bases spanning the gap. The CDR3 has 15 residues. CDR1 is LGHDT, CDR2 YNNKEL, per germline (reference sequence). The investigators amplified TCR beta CDR3 regions from RNA transcripts. HTBI primers were the set used in a first-round RT-PCR of the TCR CDR3. Each CDR3 protein gets one entry after TCRdb re-called the multiplex PCR reads with MiXCR. The sample yields 150,000 to 200,000 distinct CDR3 sequences, over 8% seen once.

The chain combines TRBV3-1 with TRBJ1-6, with D possibly being TRBD1 (6 bases). Material for sequencing was blood. This TCR came from a woman younger than 30 with Graves' hyperthyroidism that later progressed to Graves' ophthalmopathy. The CDR3 sequence is CASSQKTGWNSPLHF. In DNA form, the CDR3 reads TGTGCCAGCAGCCAAAAAACAGGGTGGAATTCACCCCTCCACTTT.